These 12 T cell receptor beta chains came from one sample sequenced in a study of a mutant IDH1 vaccine in newly diagnosed glioma. The antigens these receptors bind are not known. Sample time point: week 11, during vaccination. Every vaccine dose comprised 300 ug of mutant IDH1 20-mer peptide plus topical imiquimod. Here immunoSEQ multiplex PCR was the method, and the copy in TCRdb shows in-frame clones only, minus some. The profile shows approximately 36,000 clones, over 70% of them singletons. Sequenced here: peripheral blood mononuclear cells (PBMCs), sampled from a glioma patient whose treatment included an IDH1 peptide vaccine. These receptors came from a woman aged 25-40 years with glioma. Some clones in this sample may be carry-over from other donors' samples.

The rearrangement joins TRBV6-6 to TRBJ1-4; D not certain. V gave up 3 bases and J gave up 1 base, with 6 bases separating them. In germline, CDR1 is MNHNY, CDR2 SVGAGI (reference sequence). The CDR3 consists of 14 residues. In nucleotides, the CDR3 is TGTGCCAGCAGTTATGGGAAAACTAATGAAAAACTGTTTTTT. Translation gives CASSYGKTNEKLFF.

The V call is TRBV18, the J call TRBJ2-2, with TRBD1 matching over 9 bases. CDR3 size: 19 residues. After removal of 3 bases from V and 4 bases from J, the junction contained 15 bases not matched to a gene. Germline CDR1 reads KGHSH; CDR2 reads LQKENI. The CDR3 sequence is CASSPSPLRTGDGTGELFF. The CDR3 DNA reads as TGTGCCAGCTCACCCTCACCCCTGAGGACAGGGGACGGCACCGGGGAGCTGTTTTTT.

Within the sample, this clone is medium-sized. The J gene is TRBJ1-2, the V gene TRBV6-5; TRBD1 matches at 9 bases. This CDR3 spans 15 amino acids. Germline V gives CDR1 MNHEY, CDR2 SVGAGI. Unmatched junction bases numbered 8, after V lost 4 bases and J lost 5 bases. The CDR3 sequence is CASSSRTGVGYGYTF. The CDR3 bases are TGTGCCAGCAGTTCACGGACAGGGGTGGGATATGGCTACACCTTC.

The chain has TRBV5-1 and TRBJ2-7; perhaps TRBD1 as D (5 bases). The CDR3 length is 13 residues. Germline assignment: CDR1 SGHRS and CDR2 YFSETQ. V dropped 0 bases and J dropped 3 bases, with 7 bases sitting between them. In DNA, the CDR3 is TGCGCCAGCAGCTTGGGACAGTTCTACGAGCAGTACTTC. It yields the protein CASSLGQFYEQYF.

The genes are TRBV19 and TRBJ2-1; 8 bases are a match to TRBD2. CDR1 LNHDA and CDR2 SQIVND come from the germline V gene (reference sequence). This CDR3 region has 15 residues. V shed 8 bases, J shed 7 bases, and the junction held 13 bases outside the gene matches. The CDR3 sequence: CASQVGAGVTNEQFF. In DNA, the CDR3 is TGTGCCAGTCAGGTCGGAGCGGGAGTAACTAATGAGCAGTTCTTC. Supplemented by reference TRBV19 and TRBJ2-1, the full variable domain reads DGGITQSPKYLFRKEGQNVTLSCEQNLNHDAMYWYRQDPGQGLRLIYYSQIVNDFQKGDIAEGYSVSREKKESFPLTVTSAQKNPTAFYLCASQVGAGVTNEQFFGPGTRLTVL.

The rearrangement links TRBV29-1 to TRBJ2-1; D tentatively fits TRBD1 or TRBD2 (5 bases each). The V and J ends lost 8 bases and 10 bases respectively, with 21 bases between them. The length of the CDR3 is 13 residues. Germline CDR1 reads SQVTM; CDR2 reads ANQGSEA. The CDR3 DNA reads as TGCAGCTACGATGGGGGTATTGGTGGCGAGCAGTTCTTC. The encoded protein is CSYDGGIGGEQFF.

The chain carries TRBV19 and TRBJ2-3; no reliable D call. Trimming left V 6 bases short and J 2 bases short, with 12 bases between. Germline V gene sequence: CDR1 LNHDA, CDR2 SQIVND (reference sequence). The CDR3 extends over 14 amino acids. CDR3 in DNA: TGTGCCAGTAGGCGAATAGGAGACACAGATACGCAGTATTTT. Translating gives CASRRIGDTDTQYF.

CDR3 nucleotide sequence: TGTGCCAGCAGCGGCCTCGAGAGGGAAGCTTTCTTT. This codes for CASSGLEREAFF. The chain joins TRBV5-4 to TRBJ1-1; D not certain. CDR3 length: 12 residues. Trimming left V 4 bases short and J 8 bases short, with 12 bases between. Germline loops: CDR1 SGHNT, CDR2 YYREEE (reference sequence).

The rearrangement links TRBV28 to TRBJ2-7, with TRBD1 matching over 8 bases. J lost 3 bases, V lost 5 bases, and 9 bases had no gene match. This CDR3 has 15 residues. Germline V gene data show CDR1 as MDHEN and CDR2 as SYDVKM. CDR3 region: CASSVEPGQVYEQYF. The CDR3 DNA sequence: TGTGCCAGCAGTGTCGAACCGGGACAGGTCTACGAGCAGTACTTC.

This sequence joins TRBV30 and TRBJ1-3; D is uncertain. Trimming took 2 bases from V and 0 from J, leaving 17 bases between them. CDR3 size: 17 residues. The germline CDR1 and CDR2 sequences are GTSNPN and SVGIG (reference sequence). The CDR3 protein is CAWSNRWEGNSGNTIYF. DNA for the CDR3: TGTGCCTGGAGTAATCGATGGGAAGGGAACTCTGGAAACACCATATATTTT.

The chain couples TRBV2 to TRBJ2-3; 8 positions match TRBD2. The CDR3 consists of 15 residues. Unmatched junction bases numbered 8, after V lost 2 bases and J lost 7 bases. Germline values: CDR1 SNHLY, CDR2 FYNNEI. The CDR3 loop is CASSEPGGPRNTQYF. CDR3 coding DNA: TGTGCCAGCAGTGAACCGGGAGGGCCTAGGAATACGCAGTATTTT.

The sample holds a few counts of this clone. As DNA, the CDR3 is TGTGCCAGCAGCCAAGTTGAGGAACGACGTGGCTACACCTTC. It codes for CASSQVEERRGYTF. This chain uses TRBV14 with TRBJ1-2; D unclear. The CDR3 totals 14 residues. Trimming pared 1 base from V and 7 bases from J, leaving 13 bases between. Looked up from germline, CDR1 is SGHDN and CDR2 is FVKESK.